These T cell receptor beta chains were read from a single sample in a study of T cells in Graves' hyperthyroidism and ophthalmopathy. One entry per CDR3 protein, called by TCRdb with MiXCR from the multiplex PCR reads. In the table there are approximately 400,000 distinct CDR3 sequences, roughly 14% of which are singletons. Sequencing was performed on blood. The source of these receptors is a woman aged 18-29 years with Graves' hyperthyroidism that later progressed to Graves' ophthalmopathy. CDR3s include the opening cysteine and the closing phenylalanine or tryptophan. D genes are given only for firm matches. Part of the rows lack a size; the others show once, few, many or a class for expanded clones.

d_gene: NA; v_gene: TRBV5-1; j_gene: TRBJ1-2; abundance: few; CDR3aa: CASSLEKKGSYGYTF; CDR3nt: TGCGCCAGCAGCTTGGAGAAGAAGGGTAGCTATGGCTACACCTTC
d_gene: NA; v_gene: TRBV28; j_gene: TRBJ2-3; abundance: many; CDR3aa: CASSQGGGRDTQYF; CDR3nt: TGTGCCAGCAGTCAAGGGGGGGGTCGGGATACGCAGTATTTT
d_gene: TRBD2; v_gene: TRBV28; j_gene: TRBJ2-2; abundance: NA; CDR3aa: CASSLYPSGRAGELFF; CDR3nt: TGTGCCAGCAGTTTATACCCCAGCGGGAGGGCCGGGGAGCTGTTTTTT
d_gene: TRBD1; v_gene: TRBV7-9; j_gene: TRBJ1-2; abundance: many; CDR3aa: CASSPVDRGEGNYGYTF; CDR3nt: TGTGCCAGCAGCCCGGTTGACAGGGGCGAAGGGAACTATGGCTACACCTTC
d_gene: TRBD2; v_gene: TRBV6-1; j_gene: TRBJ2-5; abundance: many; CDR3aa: CASSPRTSGSFETQYF; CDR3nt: TGTGCCAGCAGCCCACGGACTAGCGGGAGCTTTGAGACCCAGTACTTC
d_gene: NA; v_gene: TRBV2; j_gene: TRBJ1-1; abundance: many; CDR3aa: CASSEGSIEAFF; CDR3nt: TGTGCCAGCAGTGAAGGGTCAATTGAAGCTTTCTTT
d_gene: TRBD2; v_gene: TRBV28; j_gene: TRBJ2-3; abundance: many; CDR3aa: CASSWREGLHLTDTQYF; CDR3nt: TGTGCCAGCAGTTGGCGGGAGGGCCTTCATCTAACAGATACGCAGTATTTT
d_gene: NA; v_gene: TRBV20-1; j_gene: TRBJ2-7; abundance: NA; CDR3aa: CSALPRGLGYEQYF; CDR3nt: TGCAGTGCTCTTCCCAGGGGCCTAGGCTACGAGCAGTACTTC
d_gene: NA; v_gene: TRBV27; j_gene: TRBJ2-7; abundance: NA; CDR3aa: CASSLSSSRGSYEQYF; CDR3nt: TGTGCCAGCAGTTTATCTTCGTCTAGGGGCTCCTACGAGCAGTACTTC
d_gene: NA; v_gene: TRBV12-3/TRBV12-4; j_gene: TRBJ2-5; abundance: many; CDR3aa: CASSLAIEETQYF; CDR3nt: TGTGCCAGCAGTTTAGCCATAGAAGAGACCCAGTACTTC
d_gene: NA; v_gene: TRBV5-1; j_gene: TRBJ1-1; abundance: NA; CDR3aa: CASSPYGRSDEEAFF; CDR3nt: TGCGCCAGCAGCCCCTATGGACGGTCCGATGAGGAAGCTTTCTTT
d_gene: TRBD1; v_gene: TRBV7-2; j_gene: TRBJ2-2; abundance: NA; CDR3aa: CASSLTGGTGDDGELFF; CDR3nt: TGTGCCAGCAGCTTAACGGGAGGGACAGGGGATGACGGGGAGCTGTTTTTT
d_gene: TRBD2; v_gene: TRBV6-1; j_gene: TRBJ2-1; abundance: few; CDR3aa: CASSASSGKHHNEQFF; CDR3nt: TGTGCCAGCAGTGCGTCTAGCGGGAAGCACCACAATGAGCAGTTCTTC
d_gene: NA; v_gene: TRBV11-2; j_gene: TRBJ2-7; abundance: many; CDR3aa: CASSLDRVGLFEDYEQYF; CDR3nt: TGTGCCAGCAGCTTAGATCGGGTGGGCTTATTCGAGGACTACGAGCAGTACTTC
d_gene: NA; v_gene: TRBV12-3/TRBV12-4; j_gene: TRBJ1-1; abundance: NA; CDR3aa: CASRTIRDTAAAFF; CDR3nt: TGTGCCAGCAGGACTATCCGGGACACGGCTGCGGCTTTCTTT
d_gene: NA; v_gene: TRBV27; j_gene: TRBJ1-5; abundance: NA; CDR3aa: CASSRRGGQPQHF; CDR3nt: TGTGCCAGCAGTCGCAGGGGAGGGCAGCCCCAGCATTTT
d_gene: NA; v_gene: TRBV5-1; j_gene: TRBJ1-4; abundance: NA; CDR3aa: CASSLEVWSTGANEKLFF; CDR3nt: TGCGCCAGCAGCTTGGAAGTTTGGTCAACGGGGGCTAATGAAAAACTGTTTTTT
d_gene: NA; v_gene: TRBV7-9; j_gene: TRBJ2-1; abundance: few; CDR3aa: CASSLAGQAYEQFF; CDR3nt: TGTGCCAGCAGCTTAGCGGGTCAGGCATATGAGCAGTTCTTC
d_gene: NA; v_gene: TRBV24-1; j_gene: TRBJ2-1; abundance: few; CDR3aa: CATSDPVGSWNEQFF; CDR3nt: TGTGCCACCAGTGATCCCGTTGGGAGCTGGAATGAGCAGTTCTTC
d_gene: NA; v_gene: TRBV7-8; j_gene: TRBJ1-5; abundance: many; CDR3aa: CASSLGRGSNQPQHF; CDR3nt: TGTGCCAGCAGCTTAGGGAGAGGGAGCAATCAGCCCCAGCATTTT
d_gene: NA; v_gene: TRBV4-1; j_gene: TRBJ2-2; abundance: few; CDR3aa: CASSQARIDTGELFF; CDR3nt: TGCGCCAGCAGCCAAGCACGGATAGACACCGGGGAGCTGTTTTTT
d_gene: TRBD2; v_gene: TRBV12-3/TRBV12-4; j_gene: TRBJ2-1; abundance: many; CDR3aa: CASSDSGRSNEQFF; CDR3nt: TGTGCCAGCAGTGATAGCGGGAGGTCAAATGAGCAGTTCTTC
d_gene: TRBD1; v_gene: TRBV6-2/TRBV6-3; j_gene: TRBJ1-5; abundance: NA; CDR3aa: CASSPVGQVFNQPQHF; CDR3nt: TGTGCCAGCAGCCCAGTAGGACAGGTCTTCAATCAGCCCCAGCATTTT
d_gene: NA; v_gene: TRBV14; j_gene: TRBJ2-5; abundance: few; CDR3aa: CASSKRMGETQYF; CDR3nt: TGTGCCAGCAGCAAAAGGATGGGAGAGACCCAGTACTTC
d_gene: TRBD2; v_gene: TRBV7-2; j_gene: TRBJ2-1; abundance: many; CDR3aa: CASSLDRGGRANEQFF; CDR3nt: TGTGCCAGCAGCTTAGATCGAGGCGGGAGAGCGAATGAGCAGTTCTTC
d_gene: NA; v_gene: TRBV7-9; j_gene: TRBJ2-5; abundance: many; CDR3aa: CASSPLSGVNETQYF; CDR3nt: TGTGCCAGCAGCCCCTTGTCGGGGGTCAATGAGACCCAGTACTTC
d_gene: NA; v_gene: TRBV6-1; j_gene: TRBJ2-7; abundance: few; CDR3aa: CASTYSGASEQYF; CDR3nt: TGTGCCAGCACCTACTCGGGGGCTAGCGAGCAGTACTTC
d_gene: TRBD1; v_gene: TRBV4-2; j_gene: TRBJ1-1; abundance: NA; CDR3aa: CASSQVGTGPITEAFF; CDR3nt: TGTGCCAGCAGCCAAGTTGGGACAGGGCCGATCACTGAAGCTTTCTTT
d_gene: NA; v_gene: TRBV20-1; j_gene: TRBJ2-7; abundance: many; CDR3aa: CSAIYDAPYEQYF; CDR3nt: TGCAGTGCAATCTACGACGCTCCCTACGAGCAGTACTTC
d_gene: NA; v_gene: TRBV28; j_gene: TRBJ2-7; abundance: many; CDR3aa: CASSLRQFFYEQYF; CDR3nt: TGTGCCAGCAGTTTACGGCAGTTTTTCTACGAGCAGTACTTC
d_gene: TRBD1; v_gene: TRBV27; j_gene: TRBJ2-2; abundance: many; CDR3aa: CASSFALGTANTGELFF; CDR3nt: TGTGCCAGCAGTTTTGCCCTTGGGACAGCGAACACCGGGGAGCTGTTTTTT
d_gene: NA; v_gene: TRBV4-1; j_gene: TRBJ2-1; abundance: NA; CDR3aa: CASSQGATTEQFF; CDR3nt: TGCGCCAGCAGCCAAGGAGCAACAACTGAGCAGTTCTTC
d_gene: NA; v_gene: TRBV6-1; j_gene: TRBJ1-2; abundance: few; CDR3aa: CASSFGFRDGYTF; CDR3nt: TGTGCCAGCAGTTTTGGTTTTCGAGATGGCTACACCTTC
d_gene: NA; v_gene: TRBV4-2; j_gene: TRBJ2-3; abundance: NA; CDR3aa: CASSQGFRAGDTQYF; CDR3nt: TGTGCCAGCAGCCAAGGTTTTCGGGCCGGGGATACGCAGTATTTT
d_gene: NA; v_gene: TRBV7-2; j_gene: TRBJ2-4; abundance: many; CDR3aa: CASSLGQGNIQYF; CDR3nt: TGTGCCAGCAGCTTAGGTCAGGGGAACATTCAGTACTTC
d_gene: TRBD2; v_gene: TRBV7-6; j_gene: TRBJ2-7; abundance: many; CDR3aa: CASSLGRETPYEQYF; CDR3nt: TGTGCCAGCAGCTTAGGGCGGGAGACCCCCTACGAGCAGTACTTC
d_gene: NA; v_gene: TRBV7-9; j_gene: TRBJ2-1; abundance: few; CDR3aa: CASSFLLGGWVNEQFF; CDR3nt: TGTGCCAGCAGCTTCCTCCTCGGGGGCTGGGTTAATGAGCAGTTCTTC
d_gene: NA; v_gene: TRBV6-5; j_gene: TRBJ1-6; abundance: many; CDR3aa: CASSYSSSFGYNSPLHF; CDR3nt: TGTGCCAGCAGTTACTCTTCCAGTTTCGGCTATAATTCACCCCTCCACTTT
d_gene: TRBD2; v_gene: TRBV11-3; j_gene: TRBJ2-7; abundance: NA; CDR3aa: CASSLGLAGPSSYEQYF; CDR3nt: TGTGCCAGCAGCTTAGGACTAGCGGGGCCGAGCTCCTACGAGCAGTACTTC
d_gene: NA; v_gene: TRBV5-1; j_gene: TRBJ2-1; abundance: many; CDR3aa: CASSLGGSHYLNNEQFF; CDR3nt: TGCGCCAGCAGCTTGGGTGGCAGCCATTACCTCAACAATGAGCAGTTCTTC
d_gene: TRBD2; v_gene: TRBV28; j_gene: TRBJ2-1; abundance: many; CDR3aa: CASSSLGLAGKQFF; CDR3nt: TGTGCCAGCAGTTCCCTAGGACTAGCGGGGAAGCAGTTCTTC
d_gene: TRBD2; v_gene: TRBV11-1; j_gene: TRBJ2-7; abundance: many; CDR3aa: CASSPTGRGRNEQYF; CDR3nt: TGTGCCAGCAGCCCCACCGGGAGGGGGAGGAACGAGCAGTACTTC
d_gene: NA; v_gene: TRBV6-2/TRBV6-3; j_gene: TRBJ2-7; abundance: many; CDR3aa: CASSRLGAYEQYF; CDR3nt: TGTGCCAGCAGTAGACTTGGAGCCTACGAGCAGTACTTC
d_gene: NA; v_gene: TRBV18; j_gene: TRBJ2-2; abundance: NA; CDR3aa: CASSPLEATLTGELFF; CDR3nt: TGTGCCAGCTCACCACTAGAGGCAACCTTAACCGGGGAGCTGTTTTTT
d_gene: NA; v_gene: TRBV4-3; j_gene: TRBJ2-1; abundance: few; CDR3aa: CASSQDGTEYNEQFF; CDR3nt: TGCGCCAGCAGCCAAGATGGGACGGAATACAATGAGCAGTTCTTC
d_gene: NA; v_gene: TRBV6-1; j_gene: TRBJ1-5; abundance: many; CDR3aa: CASSESLRPQHF; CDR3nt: TGTGCCAGCAGTGAAAGTTTGAGGCCCCAGCATTTT
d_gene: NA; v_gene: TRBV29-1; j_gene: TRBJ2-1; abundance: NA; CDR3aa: CSMTPPSYNEQFF; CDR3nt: TGCAGCATGACTCCTCCCTCCTACAATGAGCAGTTCTTC
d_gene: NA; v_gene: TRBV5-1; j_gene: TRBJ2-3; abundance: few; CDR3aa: CASSLVSRRASTDTQYF; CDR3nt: TGCGCCAGCAGCTTGGTGTCGCGGAGAGCTAGCACAGATACGCAGTATTTT
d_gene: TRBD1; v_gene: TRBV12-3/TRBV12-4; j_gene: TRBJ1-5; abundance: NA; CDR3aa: CASKMTGGYQPQHF; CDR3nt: TGTGCCAGCAAGATGACAGGGGGGTATCAGCCCCAGCATTTT
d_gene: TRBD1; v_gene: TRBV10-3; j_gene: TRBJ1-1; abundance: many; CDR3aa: CAISVGQGYGGTEAFF; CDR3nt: TGTGCCATCAGTGTTGGACAGGGGTACGGGGGCACTGAAGCTTTCTTT
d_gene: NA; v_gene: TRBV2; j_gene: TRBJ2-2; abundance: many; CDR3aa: CARKTGNTGELFF; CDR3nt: TGTGCCAGAAAGACGGGGAACACCGGGGAGCTGTTTTTT
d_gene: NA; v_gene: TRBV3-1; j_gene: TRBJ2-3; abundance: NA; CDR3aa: CASSQDIQVELTEFTDTQYF; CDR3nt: TGTGCCAGCAGCCAAGACATTCAGGTCGAACTAACGGAATTCACAGATACGCAGTATTTT
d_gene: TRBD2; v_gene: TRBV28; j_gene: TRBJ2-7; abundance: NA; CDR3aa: CASRPAGVRNEQYF; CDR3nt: TGTGCCAGCAGACCAGCGGGAGTCCGGAACGAGCAGTACTTC